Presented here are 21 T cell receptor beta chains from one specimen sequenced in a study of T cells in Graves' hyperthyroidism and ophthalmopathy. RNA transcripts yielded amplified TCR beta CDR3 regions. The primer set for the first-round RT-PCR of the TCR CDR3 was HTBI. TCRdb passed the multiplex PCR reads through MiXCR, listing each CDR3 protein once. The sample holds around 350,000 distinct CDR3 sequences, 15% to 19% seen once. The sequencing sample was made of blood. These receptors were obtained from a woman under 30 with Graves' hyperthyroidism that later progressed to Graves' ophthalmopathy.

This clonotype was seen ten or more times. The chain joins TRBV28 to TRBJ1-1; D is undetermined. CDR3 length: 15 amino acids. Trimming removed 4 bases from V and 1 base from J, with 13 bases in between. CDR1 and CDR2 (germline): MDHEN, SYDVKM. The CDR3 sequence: CASSSGGTKNTEAFF. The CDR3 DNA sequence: TGTGCCAGCAGTTCCGGCGGAACGAAGAACACTGAAGCTTTCTTT.

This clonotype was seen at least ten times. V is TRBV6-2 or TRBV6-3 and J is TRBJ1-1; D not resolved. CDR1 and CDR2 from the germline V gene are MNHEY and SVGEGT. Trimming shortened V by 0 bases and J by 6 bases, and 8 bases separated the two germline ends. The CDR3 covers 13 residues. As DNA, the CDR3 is TGTGCCAGCAGTTACTCGGTGGTTGCTGAAGCTTTCTTT. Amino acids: CASSYSVVAEAFF.

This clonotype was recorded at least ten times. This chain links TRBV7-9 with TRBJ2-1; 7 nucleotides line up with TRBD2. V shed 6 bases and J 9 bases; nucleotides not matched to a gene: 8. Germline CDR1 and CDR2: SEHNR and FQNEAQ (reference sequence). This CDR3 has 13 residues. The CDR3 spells CASSPPREGEQFF. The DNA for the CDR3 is TGTGCCAGCAGTCCTCCCAGGGAGGGTGAGCAGTTCTTC.

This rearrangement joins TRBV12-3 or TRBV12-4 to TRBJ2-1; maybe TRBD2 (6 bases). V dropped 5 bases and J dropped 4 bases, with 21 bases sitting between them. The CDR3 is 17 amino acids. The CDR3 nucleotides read TGTGCCAGCAGTGGCGCCCCACGGGACTCCAGATACAATGAGCAGTTCTTC. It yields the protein CASSGAPRDSRYNEQFF.

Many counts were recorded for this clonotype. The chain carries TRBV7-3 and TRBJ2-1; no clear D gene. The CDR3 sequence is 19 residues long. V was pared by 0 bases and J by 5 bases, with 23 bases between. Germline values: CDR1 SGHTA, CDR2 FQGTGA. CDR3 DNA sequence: TGTGCCAGCAGCTTAACACCCCTAGGTCTGCAAAGACCCAACAATGAGCAGTTCTTC. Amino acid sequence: CASSLTPLGLQRPNNEQFF.

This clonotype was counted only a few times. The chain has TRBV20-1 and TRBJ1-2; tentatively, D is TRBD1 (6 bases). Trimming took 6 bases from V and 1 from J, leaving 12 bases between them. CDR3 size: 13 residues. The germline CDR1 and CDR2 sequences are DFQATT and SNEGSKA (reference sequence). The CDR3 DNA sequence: TGCAGTGCCACCACCAGGGGTAACTATGGCTACACCTTC. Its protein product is CSATTRGNYGYTF.

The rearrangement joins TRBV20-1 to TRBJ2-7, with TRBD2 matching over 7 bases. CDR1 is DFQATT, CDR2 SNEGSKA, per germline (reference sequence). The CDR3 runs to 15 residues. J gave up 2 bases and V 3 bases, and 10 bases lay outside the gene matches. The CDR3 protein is CSARNPAGTTYEQYF. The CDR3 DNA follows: TGCAGTGCTAGGAACCCAGCGGGGACCACCTACGAGCAGTACTTC.

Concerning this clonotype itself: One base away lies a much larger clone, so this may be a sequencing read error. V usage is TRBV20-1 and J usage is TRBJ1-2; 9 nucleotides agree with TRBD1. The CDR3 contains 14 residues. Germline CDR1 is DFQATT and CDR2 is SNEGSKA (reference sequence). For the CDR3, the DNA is TGCAGTGCTATCACAGGGGGCGCTGGCTATGGCTGCACCTTC. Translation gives CSAITGGAGYGCTF.

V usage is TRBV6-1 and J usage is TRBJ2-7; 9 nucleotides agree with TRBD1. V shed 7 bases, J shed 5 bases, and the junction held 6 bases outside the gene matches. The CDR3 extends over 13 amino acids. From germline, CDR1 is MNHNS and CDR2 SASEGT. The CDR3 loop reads CASNRGPGHEQYF. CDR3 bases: TGTGCCAGCAACAGGGGGCCAGGCCACGAGCAGTACTTC.

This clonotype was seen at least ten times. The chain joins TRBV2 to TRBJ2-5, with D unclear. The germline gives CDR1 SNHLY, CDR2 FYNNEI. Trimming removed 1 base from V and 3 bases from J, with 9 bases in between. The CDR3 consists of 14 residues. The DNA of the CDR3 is TGTGCCAGCAGTGAAGGAATTCTCAAAGAGACCCAGTACTTC. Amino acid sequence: CASSEGILKETQYF.

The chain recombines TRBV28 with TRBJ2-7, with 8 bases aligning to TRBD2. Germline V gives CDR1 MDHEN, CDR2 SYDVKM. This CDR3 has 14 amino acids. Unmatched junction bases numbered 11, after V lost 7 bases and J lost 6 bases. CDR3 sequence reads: CASNGGGGKPEQYF. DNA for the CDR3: TGTGCCAGCAACGGGGGGGGGGGAAAGCCCGAGCAGTACTTC.

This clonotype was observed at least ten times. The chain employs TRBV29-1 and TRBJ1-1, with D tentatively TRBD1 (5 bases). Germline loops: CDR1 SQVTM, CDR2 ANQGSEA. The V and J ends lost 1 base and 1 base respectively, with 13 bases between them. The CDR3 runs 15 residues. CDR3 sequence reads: CSVEASYRTNTEAFF. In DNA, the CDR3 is TGCAGCGTTGAAGCTTCCTACAGGACGAACACTGAAGCTTTCTTT.

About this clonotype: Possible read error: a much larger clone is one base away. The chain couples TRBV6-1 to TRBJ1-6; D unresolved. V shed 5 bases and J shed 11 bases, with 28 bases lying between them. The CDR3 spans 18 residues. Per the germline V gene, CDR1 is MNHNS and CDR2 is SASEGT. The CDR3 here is CASSKVEGTPSRNTPLHF. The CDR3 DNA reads TGTGCCAGCAGTAAGGTGGAGGGAACCCCATCACGGAATACACCCCTCCACTTT.

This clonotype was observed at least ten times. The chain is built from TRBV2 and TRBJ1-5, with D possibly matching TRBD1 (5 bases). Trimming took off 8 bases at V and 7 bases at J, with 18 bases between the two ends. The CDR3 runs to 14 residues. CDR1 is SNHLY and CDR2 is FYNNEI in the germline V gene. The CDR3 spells CASGGTASWQPQHF. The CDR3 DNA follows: TGTGCCAGCGGGGGGACCGCCTCCTGGCAGCCCCAGCATTTT.

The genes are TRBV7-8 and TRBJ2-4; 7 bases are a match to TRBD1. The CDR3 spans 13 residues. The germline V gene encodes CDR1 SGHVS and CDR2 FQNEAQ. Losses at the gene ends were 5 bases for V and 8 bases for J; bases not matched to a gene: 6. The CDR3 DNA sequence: TGTGCCAGCAGCCTAGACAGGGAATACATTCAGTACTTC. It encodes CASSLDREYIQYF.

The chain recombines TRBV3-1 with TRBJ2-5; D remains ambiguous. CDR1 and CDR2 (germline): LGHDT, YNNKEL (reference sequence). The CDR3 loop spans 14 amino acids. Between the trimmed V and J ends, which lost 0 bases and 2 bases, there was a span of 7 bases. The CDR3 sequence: CASSQDGLQETQYF. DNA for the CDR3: TGTGCCAGCAGCCAAGACGGGCTTCAAGAGACCCAGTACTTC.

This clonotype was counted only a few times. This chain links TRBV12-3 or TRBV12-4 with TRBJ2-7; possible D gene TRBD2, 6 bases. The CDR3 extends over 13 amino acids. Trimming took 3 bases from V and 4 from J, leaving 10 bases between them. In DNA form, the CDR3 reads TGTGCCAGCAGTTTGGGACTTCATTACGAGCAGTACTTC. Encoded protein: CASSLGLHYEQYF.

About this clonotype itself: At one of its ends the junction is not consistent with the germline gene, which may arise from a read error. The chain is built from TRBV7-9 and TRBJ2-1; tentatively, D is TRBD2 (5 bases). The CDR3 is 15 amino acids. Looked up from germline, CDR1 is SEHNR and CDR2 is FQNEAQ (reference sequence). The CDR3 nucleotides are TGTGCCAGCAGCCCCGGAGGCGGTGCCTACAGTGAGCAGTTCTTC. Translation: CASSPGGGAYSEQFF.

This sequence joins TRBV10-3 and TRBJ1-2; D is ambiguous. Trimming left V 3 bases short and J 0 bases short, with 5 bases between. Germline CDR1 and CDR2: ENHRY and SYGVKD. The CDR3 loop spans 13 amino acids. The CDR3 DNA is TGTGCCATCAGTGATTGGACTAACTATGGCTACACCTTC. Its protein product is CAISDWTNYGYTF.

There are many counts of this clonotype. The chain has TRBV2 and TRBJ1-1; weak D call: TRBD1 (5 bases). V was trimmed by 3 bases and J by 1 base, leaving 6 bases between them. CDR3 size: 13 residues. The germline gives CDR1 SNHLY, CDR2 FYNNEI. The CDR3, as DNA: TGTGCCAGCAGTGACGGGGGGAACACTGAAGCTTTCTTT. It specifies CASSDGGNTEAFF.

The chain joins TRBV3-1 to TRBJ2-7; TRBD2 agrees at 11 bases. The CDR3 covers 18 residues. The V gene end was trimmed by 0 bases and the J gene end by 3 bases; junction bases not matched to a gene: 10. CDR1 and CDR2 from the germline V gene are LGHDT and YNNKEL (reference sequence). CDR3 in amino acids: CASSQELLAGGSIYEQYF. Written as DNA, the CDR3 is TGTGCCAGCAGCCAAGAGCTGCTAGCGGGAGGCTCGATCTACGAGCAGTACTTC.